Each of the 19 T cell receptor beta chains below was sequenced from the same sample in a study of blood T cell repertoires in COVID-19. Data came from immunoSEQ multiplex PCR; TCRdb stores just in-frame clones and leaves some out. Of 85,000 to 95,000 clones in the sample, approximately 91% are singletons; the top ten hold more than 4.5%. Sample: peripheral blood. The receptors stem from a man aged 55 to 70 with COVID-19, enrolled during active disease.

CDR3 in amino acids: CASSLTPSVTDTQYF. CDR3 nucleotide sequence: TGTGCCAGCAGTCTCACCCCTAGCGTCACAGATACGCAGTATTTT. V and J are TRBV2 and TRBJ2-3, with a possible D match to TRBD2 (6 bases). Germline V lookup: CDR1 SNHLY, CDR2 FYNNEI. The CDR3 is 15 amino acids. The V end was cut by 5 bases, the J end by 2 bases, with 14 bases between.

A remark on this clone: This could be a read error, since a much larger clone is one nucleotide away. The gene calls are TRBV6-5 and TRBJ1-2; D gene uncertain. The germline gives CDR1 MNHEY, CDR2 SVGAGI. The CDR3 contains 15 residues. The DNA of the CDR3 is TGTGCCAACAGTTACTCGACGGGAAAGGAGGATGGCTACACCTTC. It codes for CANSYSTGKEDGYTF.

This clone has just one count. V usage is TRBV4-1 and J usage is TRBJ2-7; 11 bases agree with TRBD2. Germline-derived CDR1 and CDR2 are MGHRA and YSYEKL. The CDR3 runs 16 residues. Trimming removed 2 bases from V and 3 bases from J; junction bases left unmatched: 6. The DNA for the CDR3 is TGCGCCAGCAGCCAACAAACTAGCGGGAGCATCTACGAGCAGTACTTC. Translating it yields CASSQQTSGSIYEQYF.

The J gene is TRBJ2-1, the V gene TRBV11-2; a possible D gene is TRBD2 (5 bases). Germline-derived CDR1 and CDR2 are SGHAT and FQNNGV. The CDR3 spans 16 residues. The ends were cut back, 1 base at V and 2 bases at J, with 12 bases in the middle. This CDR3 reads CASSLGVGVPYNEQFF. The CDR3 DNA is TGTGCCAGCAGCTTAGGGGTCGGGGTCCCCTACAATGAGCAGTTCTTC.

V gene TRBV6-2 or TRBV6-3 combines with J gene TRBJ1-5; 8 bases map to TRBD1. Germline V CDR1 and CDR2: MNHEY, SVGEGT. V shed 0 bases, J shed 2 bases, and the junction held 15 bases outside the gene matches. This CDR3 has 20 amino acids. CDR3 sequence reads: CASSYSNGQGGGRGNQPQHF. CDR3 in DNA: TGTGCCAGCAGTTACTCGAACGGACAGGGAGGCGGGCGTGGCAATCAGCCCCAGCATTTT.

This clone was seen a single time. The gene calls are TRBV3-1 (or the pseudogene TRBV3-2) and TRBJ2-1, with 11 positions matching TRBD1. Germline CDR1 LGHDT, CDR2 YNNKEL (reference sequence). This CDR3 spans 13 amino acids. Trimming removed 5 bases from V and 9 bases from J; junction bases left unmatched: 3. This CDR3 is CASSEDRGREQFF. The CDR3 nucleotides are TGTGCCAGCAGCGAGGACAGGGGGCGTGAGCAGTTCTTC.

This clone occurred a few times. This chain links TRBV9 with TRBJ1-1; no clear D gene. CDR3 length: 13 residues. Germline CDR1 is SGDLS and CDR2 is YYNGEE. Trimming removed 4 bases at V and 2 bases at J, with 9 bases between. The chain's CDR3 is CASSTGINTEAFF. The CDR3 region has the DNA TGTGCCAGCAGCACGGGGATAAACACTGAAGCTTTCTTT.

The chain employs TRBV6-2 or TRBV6-3 and TRBJ1-1; D remains unclear. Trimming took off 2 bases at V and 1 base at J, with 8 bases between the two ends. The CDR3 covers 14 residues. Germline assignment: CDR1 MNHEY and CDR2 SVGEGT. The CDR3 loop is CASSYESWNTEAFF. The CDR3 DNA sequence: TGTGCCAGCAGTTACGAGTCCTGGAACACTGAAGCTTTCTTT.

Only one count was recorded for this clone. The chain links TRBV4-1 to TRBJ2-7; weak D call: TRBD2 (6 bases). The germline gives CDR1 MGHRA, CDR2 YSYEKL. CDR3 length: 15 amino acids. With 0 bases removed from V and 2 bases from J, the gap between germline ends came to 11 bases. This CDR3 is CASSQDSSETYEQYF. The CDR3, as DNA: TGCGCCAGCAGCCAAGACTCTAGCGAGACCTACGAGCAGTACTTC.

V usage is TRBV27 and J usage is TRBJ1-6; 8 bases map to TRBD1. This CDR3 has 13 residues. Germline lookup yields CDR1 MNHEY and CDR2 SMNVEV (reference sequence). Trimming cost V 8 bases and J 10 bases; bases outside gene matches: 7. CDR3 sequence (DNA): TGTGCCAGCGGTCAGGGGGCCGGATCACCCCTCCACTTT. Translating gives CASGQGAGSPLHF.

This clone was counted a few times. The CDR3 loop is CASRNTGTGRGAFF. The CDR3 DNA reads TGTGCCAGCAGGAATACCGGGACAGGGAGGGGGGCTTTCTTT. The gene calls are TRBV5-4 and TRBJ1-1, with 9 bases matching TRBD1. This CDR3 spans 14 amino acids. Germline V lookup: CDR1 SGHNT, CDR2 YYREEE (reference sequence). J gave up 11 bases and V 5 bases, and 13 bases lay outside the gene matches.

The V call is TRBV14, the J call TRBJ1-4, with D unresolved. This CDR3 has 15 residues. The ends were cut back, 1 base at V and 3 bases at J, with 9 bases in the middle. From germline, CDR1 is SGHDN and CDR2 FVKESK. The CDR3 loop is CASSQGARPNEKLFF. The CDR3 nucleotides read TGTGCCAGCAGCCAAGGGGCAAGGCCTAATGAAAAACTGTTTTTT.

The chain carries TRBV6-5 and TRBJ1-3; no firm D call. The CDR3 has 14 residues. CDR1 and CDR2 from the germline V gene are MNHEY and SVGAGI. V was clipped by 0 bases and J by 5 bases, with 8 bases between them. Here the CDR3 DNA reads TGTGCCAGCAGTTACTCGTCAGGAAGAAACACCATATATTTT. Amino acid sequence: CASSYSSGRNTIYF.

With respect to this clone: An end of the junction differs from the germline gene, which may be a read error. The chain uses TRBV7-7 and TRBJ2-2; no definite D call. The CDR3 is made up of 13 amino acids. Germline V gene lookup returns CDR1 SSHAT and CDR2 FNYEAQ (reference sequence). CDR3 amino acids: CASSREDTGELFF. CDR3 in DNA: TGTGCTAGCAGCCGAGAGGACACCGGGGAGCTGTTTTTT.

The chain has TRBV12-5 and TRBJ1-4; maybe TRBD1 (5 bases). CDR1 is LGHNT and CDR2 is FRNRAP in the germline V gene. Trimming left V 5 bases short and J 7 bases short, with 17 bases between. The CDR3 extends over 15 amino acids. CDR3 protein: CASGLPPGGSEKLFF. Here the CDR3 DNA reads TGTGCTAGTGGTCTCCCCCCGGGGGGTAGTGAAAAACTGTTTTTT.

This clone was observed once. This sequence joins TRBV6-2 or TRBV6-3 and TRBJ2-3; 7 nucleotides agree with TRBD2. Trimming cost V 0 bases and J 3 bases; bases outside gene matches: 9. Germline CDR1 and CDR2: MNHEY and SVGEGT. The CDR3 is made up of 17 amino acids. The CDR3 coding sequence is TGTGCCAGCAGTTACTCGAGTCCGGGAGGAGCTACAGATACGCAGTATTTT. It specifies CASSYSSPGGATDTQYF.

V is TRBV29-1 and J is TRBJ1-1; TRBD1 might be the D (6 bases). V was pared by 4 bases and J by 1 base, with 22 bases between. The CDR3 spans 17 residues. Germline CDR1 and CDR2: SQVTM and ANQGSEA. This CDR3 is CSVARGGGVTSNTEAFF. The CDR3 nucleotides read TGCAGCGTTGCTCGAGGGGGGGGCGTTACTTCGAACACTGAAGCTTTCTTT.

The chain has TRBV10-3 and TRBJ2-2; D uncertain. This CDR3 region has 18 residues. V lost 5 bases, J lost 2 bases, and 21 bases lay in between. Germline V gene sequence: CDR1 ENHRY, CDR2 SYGVKD. CDR3 nucleotides: TGTGCCATCAGTCGGCCCGAGGCGGTTTCGGCTAACACCGGGGAGCTGTTTTTT. Its translation is CAISRPEAVSANTGELFF.

V and J are TRBV7-6 and TRBJ1-4; the D is unclear. V lost 2 bases to trimming and J lost 6 bases, with 4 bases between them. CDR3 size: 12 residues. Germline CDR1 SGHVS, CDR2 FNYEAQ. The CDR3 sequence is CASSLPYEKLFF. In DNA form, the CDR3 reads TGTGCCAGCAGCTTACCGTATGAAAAACTGTTTTTT.